The clone carrying this T cell receptor beta chain was recorded once. These data are taken from a study of shared clonotypes between healthy human individuals. All donors qualified as healthy HIV-negative adults and had experienced no recent acute infections or vaccinations. The study used about 100 million PBMCs per unsorted sample for genomic DNA. The test was conducted at deep level. Ten immunoSEQ deep assay plates served to sequence unsorted PBMC DNA. Using immunoSEQ multiplex PCR, the repertoire was profiled, and TCRdb retains in-frame clones only, with some absent. The sample includes a few hundred thousand clones, around 79% of them seen just once. The sequencing input was PBMCs. The receptor was derived from a woman between 35 and 50 years old in good health. Some clones in this sample may be carry-over from other donors' samples.

The CDR3 reads CASSLTPGRWEQYF. As DNA, the CDR3 is TGTGCCAGCAGTTTAACCCCAGGGAGATGGGAGCAGTACTTC. V is TRBV28 and J is TRBJ2-7; D possibly matches TRBD1 or TRBD2 (5 bases each). Germline V CDR1 and CDR2: MDHEN, SYDVKM. The germline V and J ends were trimmed by 2 bases and 7 bases, with 15 bases remaining between them. CDR3 length: 14 amino acids.